A selection of T cell receptor beta chains follows, all from one sample in a study of blood T cells in healthy people across ages. TCRdb reanalysed the 5' RACE reads using MiXCR and keeps one entry per CDR3 protein. The repertoire consists of around 800,000 distinct CDR3 sequences, with more than 25% occurring once and the leading ten covering 3%. These data were likewise used in another study, on T cells of mothers and their children.

Sequences were obtained from blood. The receptor set was obtained from a boy younger than 18 in good health. Both conserved end residues are part of each CDR3. A D gene is named only where the DNA matches it firmly. Only part of the rows carry a size: once, few, many, or a class if the clone is expanded.

J: TRBJ2-1
length: 14
D: TRBD1
size: few
V: TRBV11-2
CDR3: CASRTGTGSDEQFF
DNA: TGTGCCAGCAGAACCGGGACAGGTAGCGATGAGCAGTTCTTC

J: TRBJ2-2
length: 15
D: TRBD1
size: NA
V: TRBV30
CDR3: CAWAGTGDNTGELFF
DNA: TGTGCCTGGGCTGGGACAGGGGACAACACCGGGGAGCTGTTTTTT

J: TRBJ2-2
length: 12
D: NA
size: few
V: TRBV7-9
CDR3: CASSEGFGELFF
DNA: TGTGCCAGCAGCGAAGGGTTCGGGGAGCTGTTTTTT

J: TRBJ2-7
length: 15
D: TRBD2
size: NA
V: TRBV3-1
CDR3: CASSQGLAVLGEQYF
DNA: TGTGCCAGCAGCCAGGGACTAGCGGTTCTAGGGGAGCAGTACTTC

J: TRBJ2-3
length: 15
D: NA
size: NA
V: TRBV4-1
CDR3: CASRRPGTRPDTQYF
DNA: TGCGCCAGCAGACGACCGGGAACCCGTCCAGATACGCAGTATTTT

J: TRBJ1-1
length: 15
D: NA
size: few
V: TRBV18
CDR3: CASSPNGATNTEAFF
DNA: TGTGCCAGCTCACCAAACGGGGCCACGAACACTGAAGCTTTCTTT

J: TRBJ1-2
length: 15
D: TRBD1
size: NA
V: TRBV3-1
CDR3: CASSPQGQEHYGYTF
DNA: TGTGCCAGCAGCCCTCAAGGACAGGAACACTATGGCTACACCTTC

J: TRBJ2-1
length: 16
D: TRBD2
size: few
V: TRBV25-1
CDR3: CASSEGLAGGWGEQFF
DNA: TGTGCCAGCAGTGAAGGACTAGCGGGGGGATGGGGTGAGCAGTTCTTC

J: TRBJ2-6
length: 14
D: NA
size: once
V: TRBV20-1
CDR3: CSARDLGGANVLTF
DNA: TGCAGTGCTAGAGATCTTGGTGGGGCCAACGTCCTGACTTTC

J: TRBJ2-2
length: 15
D: NA
size: few
V: TRBV20-1
CDR3: CSANYAGANTGELFF
DNA: TGCAGTGCTAATTACGCAGGAGCGAACACCGGGGAGCTGTTTTTT

J: TRBJ1-2
length: 12
D: TRBD1
size: NA
V: TRBV27
CDR3: CASRRQGDGYTF
DNA: TGTGCCAGCAGGAGACAGGGGGACGGCTACACCTTC

J: TRBJ2-5
length: 14
D: NA
size: NA
V: TRBV12-5
CDR3: CASGPGGRQETQYF
DNA: TGTGCTAGTGGTCCCGGGGGGCGTCAAGAGACCCAGTACTTC

J: TRBJ1-2
length: 9
D: NA
size: NA
V: TRBV7-2
CDR3: CASGSGYTF
DNA: TGTGCCAGCGGGAGTGGCTACACCTTC

J: TRBJ1-4
length: 13
D: NA
size: NA
V: TRBV30
CDR3: CAWNGDINEKLFF
DNA: TGTGCCTGGAATGGGGACATTAATGAAAAACTGTTTTTT

J: TRBJ2-1
length: 16
D: NA
size: NA
V: TRBV6-5
CDR3: CASSSLYASPYNEQFF
DNA: TGTGCCAGCAGTTCCCTCTATGCAAGTCCCTACAATGAGCAGTTCTTC

J: TRBJ1-1
length: 11
D: TRBD1
size: NA
V: TRBV12-3/TRBV12-4
CDR3: CASSPGTVPLF
DNA: TGTGCCAGCAGTCCCGGGACAGTACCCCTCTTT

J: TRBJ2-2
length: 17
D: TRBD1
size: NA
V: TRBV24-1
CDR3: CATSGAAGTGTTGELFF
DNA: TGTGCCACCAGTGGTGCCGCCGGGACAGGGACCACCGGGGAGCTGTTTTTT